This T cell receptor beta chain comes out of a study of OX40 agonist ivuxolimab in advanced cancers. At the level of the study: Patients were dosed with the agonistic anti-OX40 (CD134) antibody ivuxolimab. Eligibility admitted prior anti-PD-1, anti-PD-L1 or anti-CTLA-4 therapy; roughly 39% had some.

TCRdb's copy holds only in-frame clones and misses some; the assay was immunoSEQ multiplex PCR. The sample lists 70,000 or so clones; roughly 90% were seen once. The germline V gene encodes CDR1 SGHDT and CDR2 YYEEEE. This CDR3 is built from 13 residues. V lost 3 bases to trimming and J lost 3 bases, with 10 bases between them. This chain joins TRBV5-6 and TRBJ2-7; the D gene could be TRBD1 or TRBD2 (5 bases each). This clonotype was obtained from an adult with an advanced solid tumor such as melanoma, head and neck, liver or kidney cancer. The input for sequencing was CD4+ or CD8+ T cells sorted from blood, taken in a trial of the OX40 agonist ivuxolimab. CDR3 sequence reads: CASSYRDGYEQYF. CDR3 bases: TGTGCCAGCAGCTATAGGGACGGCTACGAGCAGTACTTC.